This TCR beta chain was recovered during a study of Graves' ophthalmopathy and Graves' hyperthyroidism. Amplification targeted the TCR beta CDR3 regions, with RNA transcripts as the source material. Second-round multiplex PCR followed a first-round RT-PCR using HTBI primers. One entry per CDR3 protein, called by TCRdb with MiXCR from the multiplex PCR reads. The table lists about 150,000 distinct CDR3 sequences, roughly two fifths of them singletons. The sequence came from a middle-aged woman with Graves' ophthalmopathy. Sequenced material: peripheral blood.

The CDR3 region has the DNA TGTGCCAGCAGTATGAAAAGGGTGTGGGATCTCGGGACCGGGGAGCTGTTTTTT. It is translated as CASSMKRVWDLGTGELFF. The chain is built from TRBV12-3 or TRBV12-4 and TRBJ2-2; no firm D call. V lost 5 bases and J lost 5, with 24 bases in between. The CDR3 is made up of 18 amino acids.